The 9 T cell receptor beta chains listed next were all sequenced from one sample in a study of blood T cell repertoires in COVID-19 (dated by TCRdb to 2019 to 2021). The protocol used for the library was the immunoSEQ multiplex PCR assay. TCRdb obtained this table from immuneACCESS and retained in-frame rearrangements with V and J assigned. These tables miss some clones; where compared with another copy, unresolved V genes account for less than half of the shortfall, and the remainder is unexplained. The sample profile shows under 450,000 clones; approximately 89% of them were found once. Jointly, the top ten make up roughly 1.5% of the sample. The sample was peripheral blood. These receptors were taken from a woman between 40 and 55 years old with COVID-19, enrolled during active disease.

This clone has only one observation. This rearrangement joins TRBV7-6 to TRBJ1-6; maybe TRBD1 (5 bases). The germline gives CDR1 SGHVS, CDR2 FNYEAQ. The CDR3 is 16 amino acids. V was trimmed by 4 bases and J by 7 bases, leaving 17 bases between them. CDR3 in amino acids: CASSSWSGRSNSPLHF. The CDR3 DNA sequence: TGTGCCAGCAGCTCGTGGTCAGGGAGGTCGAATTCACCCCTCCACTTT.

The rearrangement links TRBV7-2 to TRBJ1-5; unclear D gene. The V end lost 5 bases, the J end lost 4 bases, and 12 bases lay between the germline ends. The CDR3 is 14 residues long. The germline V gene encodes CDR1 SGHTA and CDR2 FQGNSA. The CDR3 sequence is CASSPESLNQPQHF. In DNA form, the CDR3 reads TGTGCCAGCAGCCCAGAATCGTTAAATCAGCCCCAGCATTTT.

The rearrangement uses TRBV5-6 and TRBJ1-1; 9 bases agree with TRBD1. Germline CDR1 is SGHDT and CDR2 is YYEEEE. Losses at the gene ends were 2 bases for V and 0 bases for J; bases not matched to a gene: 8. The CDR3 has 17 residues. DNA of the CDR3: TGTGCCAGCAGCTTTTCCGGGACAGGGCACATGAACACTGAAGCTTTCTTT. This sequence encodes CASSFSGTGHMNTEAFF.

This CDR3 reads CASSQKRQSSYNEQFF. The DNA for the CDR3 is TGTGCCAGCAGCCAAAAACGACAGAGCTCCTACAATGAGCAGTTCTTC. The chain carries TRBV7-9 and TRBJ2-1, with D possibly TRBD1 on 5 matching bases. The CDR3 runs 16 residues. The V end lost 5 bases, the J end lost 0 bases, and 14 bases lay between the germline ends. Germline-derived CDR1 and CDR2 are SEHNR and FQNEAQ (reference sequence). The whole variable domain, remainder taken from reference TRBV7-9 and TRBJ2-1, is DTGVSQNPRHKITKRGQNVTFRCDPISEHNRLYWYRQTLGQGPEFLTYFQNEAQLEKSRLLSDRFSAERPKGSFSTLEIQRTEQGDSAMYLCASSQKRQSSYNEQFFGPGTRLTVL.

The genes are TRBV5-8 and TRBJ2-1; 8 bases line up with TRBD2. From germline, CDR1 is SGHTS and CDR2 YDEGEE. After removal of 1 base from V and 10 bases from J, the junction contained 10 bases not matched to a gene. The CDR3 runs 15 residues. The CDR3 DNA is TGTGCCAGCAGCTTGATTCGTGGAGGCGGGGGGGAGCAGTTCTTC. It is translated as CASSLIRGGGGEQFF.

This chain joins TRBV6-2 or TRBV6-3 and TRBJ1-5; D may be TRBD1 (5 bases). The CDR3 runs to 17 residues. Germline assignment: CDR1 MNHEY and CDR2 SVGEGT. V shed 0 bases and J shed 4 bases, with 16 bases lying between them. CDR3 coding DNA: TGTGCCAGCAGTTACTCGGGGGGGGACGGCGGGAATCAGCCCCAGCATTTT. This sequence encodes CASSYSGGDGGNQPQHF.

The chain combines TRBV6-1 with TRBJ2-7; a weak D match, TRBD2 (5 bases). The germline gives CDR1 MNHNS, CDR2 SASEGT. This CDR3 has 14 residues. With 2 bases removed from V and 3 bases from J, the gap between germline ends came to 11 bases. CDR3 region: CASSERSEGYEQYF. CDR3 nucleotide sequence: TGTGCCAGCAGTGAACGTAGCGAGGGCTACGAGCAGTACTTC.

The gene calls are TRBV19 and TRBJ2-1; 8 nucleotides agree with TRBD2. Per germline, CDR1 LNHDA and CDR2 SQIVND (reference sequence). The CDR3 runs to 16 residues. J lost 0 bases, V lost 5 bases, and 6 bases had no gene match. The CDR3 reads CASSVLAGSSYNEQFF. The CDR3 nucleotides are TGTGCCAGTAGTGTGCTAGCGGGCAGCTCCTACAATGAGCAGTTCTTC.

The V call is TRBV10-3, the J call TRBJ1-2; 8 bases line up with TRBD1. Germline-derived CDR1 and CDR2 are ENHRY and SYGVKD. This CDR3 has 14 amino acids. The V and J ends lost 5 bases and 3 bases, in that order; junction bases with no gene match: 5. CDR3 bases: TGTGCCATCAGTCAACAGGGGGGTGACTATGGCTACACCTTC. This translates into CAISQQGGDYGYTF.